This T cell receptor (beta chain) was identified during a study of CD8 T cells in Susac syndrome. Background on the study: When blood was drawn, the patients with Susac syndrome were therapy-naive, on corticosteroids, or on intravenous immunoglobulin alone. Notes on the study in general: Within total CD8+ repertoires, under 20 Susac-specific public clones were found, and within CD8+ TEMRA repertoires, about 5.

Remarks on this clonotype: What it binds is not known.

With random hexamers, about 0.5 to 1 ug RNA was reverse transcribed. Amplification of TCR beta CDR3 used immunoSEQ multiplex PCR across 54 Vbeta and 13 Jbeta. TCRdb ran MiXCR on the immunoSEQ multiplex PCR reads and lists one entry per CDR3 protein. The sample shows some 200,000 distinct CDR3 sequences, 85% to 95% of them seen only once. Germline CDR1 reads MDHEN; CDR2 reads SYDVKM. This CDR3 is built from 15 residues. V lost 4 bases and J lost 1; bases outside the gene matches: 6. Negative magnetic isolation gave CD8+ and CD4+ cells; FACS enriched CD8+ TEMRA. The J gene is TRBJ2-5, the V gene TRBV28, with 7 bases lining up with TRBD1. The receptor's source is a human donor with Susac syndrome. The sample consisted of CD8+ T cells from PBMCs. The CDR3 DNA is TGTGCCAGCAGTTACGACCGGGACAGCCAAGAGACCCAGTACTTC. Protein product: CASSYDRDSQETQYF.